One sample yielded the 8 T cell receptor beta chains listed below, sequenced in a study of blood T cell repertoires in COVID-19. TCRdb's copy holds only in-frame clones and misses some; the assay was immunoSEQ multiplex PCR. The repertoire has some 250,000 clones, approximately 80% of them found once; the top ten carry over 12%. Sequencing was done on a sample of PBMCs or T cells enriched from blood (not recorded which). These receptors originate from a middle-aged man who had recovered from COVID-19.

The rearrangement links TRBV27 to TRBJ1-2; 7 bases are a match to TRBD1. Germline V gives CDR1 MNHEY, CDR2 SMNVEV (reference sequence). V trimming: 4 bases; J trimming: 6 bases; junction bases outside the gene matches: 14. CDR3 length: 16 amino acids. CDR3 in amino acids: CASSSLYRGPSHGYTF. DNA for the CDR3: TGTGCCAGCAGTTCCCTGTACAGGGGACCCTCCCATGGCTACACCTTC.

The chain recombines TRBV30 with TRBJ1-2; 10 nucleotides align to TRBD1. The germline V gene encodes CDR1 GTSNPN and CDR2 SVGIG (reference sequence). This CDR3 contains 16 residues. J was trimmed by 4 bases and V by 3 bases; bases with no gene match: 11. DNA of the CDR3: TGTGCCTGGAGGCGGACAGGGGGACCCTCTGGCTATGGCTACACCTTC. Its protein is CAWRRTGGPSGYGYTF. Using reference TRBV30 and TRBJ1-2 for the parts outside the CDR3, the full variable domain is SQTIHQWPATLVQPVGSPLSLECTVEGTSNPNLYWYRQAAGRGLQLLFYSVGIGQISSEVPQNLSASRPQDRQFILSSKKLLLSDSGFYLCAWRRTGGPSGYGYTFGSGTRLTVV.

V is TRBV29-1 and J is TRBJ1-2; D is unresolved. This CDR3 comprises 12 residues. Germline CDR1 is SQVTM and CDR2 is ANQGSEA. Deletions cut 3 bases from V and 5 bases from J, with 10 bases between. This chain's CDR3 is CSVDEALYGYTF. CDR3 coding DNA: TGCAGCGTTGATGAAGCATTATATGGCTACACCTTC. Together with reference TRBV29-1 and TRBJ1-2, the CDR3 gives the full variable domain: SAVISQKPSRDICQRGTSLTIQCQVDSQVTMMFWYRQQPGQSLTLIATANQGSEATYESGFVIDKFPISRPNLTFSTLTVSNMSPEDSSIYLCSVDEALYGYTFGSGTRLTVV.

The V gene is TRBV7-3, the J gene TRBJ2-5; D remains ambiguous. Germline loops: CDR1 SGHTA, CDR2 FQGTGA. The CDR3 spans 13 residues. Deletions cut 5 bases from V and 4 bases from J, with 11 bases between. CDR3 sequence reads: CASSTEPGETQYF. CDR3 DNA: TGTGCCAGCAGCACCGAGCCTGGAGAGACCCAGTACTTC.

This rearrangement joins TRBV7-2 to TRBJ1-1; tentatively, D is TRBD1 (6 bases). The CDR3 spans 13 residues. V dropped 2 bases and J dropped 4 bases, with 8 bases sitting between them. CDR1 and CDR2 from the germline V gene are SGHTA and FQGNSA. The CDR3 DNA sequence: TGTGCCAGCAGCTTACCAGGGGTCACTGAAGCTTTCTTT. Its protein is CASSLPGVTEAFF.

In nucleotides, the CDR3 is TGCGCCAGCAGCTTGGATTCGGTGACCCAGTACTTC. Amino acids: CASSLDSVTQYF. V gene TRBV5-1 combines with J gene TRBJ2-5; D uncertain. CDR1 and CDR2 from the germline V gene are SGHRS and YFSETQ. The CDR3 loop spans 12 amino acids. The ends were cut back, 0 bases at V and 7 bases at J, with 7 bases in the middle.

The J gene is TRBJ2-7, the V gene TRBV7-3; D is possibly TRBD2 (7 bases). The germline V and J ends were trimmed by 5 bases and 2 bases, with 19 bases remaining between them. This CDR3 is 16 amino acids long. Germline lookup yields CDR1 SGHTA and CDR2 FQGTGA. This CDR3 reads CASSEGGAGNPYEQYF. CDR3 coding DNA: TGTGCCAGCAGCGAGGGGGGGGCAGGGAACCCCTACGAGCAGTACTTC.

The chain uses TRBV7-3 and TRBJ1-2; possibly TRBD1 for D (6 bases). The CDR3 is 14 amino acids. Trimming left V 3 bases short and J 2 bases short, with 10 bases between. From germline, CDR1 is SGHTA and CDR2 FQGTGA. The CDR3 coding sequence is TGTGCCAGCAGCTTGGGCCAGGGGAACTATGGCTACACCTTC. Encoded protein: CASSLGQGNYGYTF.